This TCR beta chain comes out of a study of shared clonotypes between healthy human individuals. General observations from the study: Represented diversity, genetic and exposure-history alike, was limited by few donors.

Germline values: CDR1 WNHNN, CDR2 SYGVQD (reference sequence). The CDR3 length is 13 residues. V gave up 6 bases and J gave up 4 bases, with 9 bases separating them. Clones were sequenced by immunoSEQ multiplex PCR, and TCRdb holds only the in-frame ones, with some missing. The profile shows about 2.4 million clones, 90% to 95% of them singletons. With respect to this clone: No antigen is known for it. Other DNA sequences of this sample code for an identical CDR3.

This clonotype was obtained from a man younger than 35 in good health. This chain joins TRBV10-1 and TRBJ2-2; possibly TRBD1 for D (5 bases). The material sequenced was naive CD4+ T cells sorted from blood. The subset was: CD45RA+ positively selected. The CDR3 nucleotides are TGCGCCAGCAGGAGTGGGGCCACCGGGGAGCTGTTTTTT. Translation gives CASRSGATGELFF.